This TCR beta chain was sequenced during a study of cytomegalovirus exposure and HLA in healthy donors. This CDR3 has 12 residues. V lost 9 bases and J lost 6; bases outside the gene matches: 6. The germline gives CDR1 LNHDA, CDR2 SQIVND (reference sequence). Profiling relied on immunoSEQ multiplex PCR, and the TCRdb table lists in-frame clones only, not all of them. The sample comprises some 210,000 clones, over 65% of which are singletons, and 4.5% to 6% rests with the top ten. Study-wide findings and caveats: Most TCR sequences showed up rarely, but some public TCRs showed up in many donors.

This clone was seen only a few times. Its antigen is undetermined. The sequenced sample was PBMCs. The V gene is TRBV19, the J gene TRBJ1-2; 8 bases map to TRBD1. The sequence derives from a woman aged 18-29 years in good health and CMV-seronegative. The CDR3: CASWQGADGYTF. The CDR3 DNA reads TGTGCCAGCTGGCAGGGGGCAGATGGCTACACCTTC.